This T cell receptor (beta chain) was found in a study of blood T cell repertoires in COVID-19. Study as a whole: Both acute and convalescent COVID-19 samples were obtained from the United States, Italy and Spain. Nucleic acid was either cDNA or gDNA, and it came from T cells, B-cell-depleted T cells, or PBMCs.

The assay was immunoSEQ multiplex PCR, and TCRdb's table has in-frame clones only and misses some. The top ten clones hold roughly 5% of a sample with 200,000 to 300,000 clones, about 88% of them seen once. Followed over time, Seattle patients had been enrolled while infection was active. The germline V gene encodes CDR1 SGHRS and CDR2 YFSETQ. The CDR3 covers 16 residues. V trimming: 0 bases; J trimming: 6 bases; junction bases outside the gene matches: 10. The V and J genes are TRBV5-1 and TRBJ2-5; 8 bases line up with TRBD2. This receptor was obtained from a woman aged 60-70 years with COVID-19, enrolled during active disease. Sequenced sample: peripheral blood. The CDR3 reads CASSLEIAGTRQTQYF. CDR3 sequence (DNA): TGCGCCAGCAGCTTGGAAATAGCGGGAACGCGGCAGACCCAGTACTTC.